The text below deals with one T cell receptor beta chain. Its antigen is not known. The sample belongs to a study of vaccination and CD4 T cells after COVID-19. Across the whole study: Convalescent cases consisted of six males and four females, of whom two were Hispanic. The study, taken as a whole, reports: Recorded median SARS-CoV-2-reactive clonotype numbers increased from about 20 to 38 without reaching significance.

The CDR3 loop spans 15 amino acids. Germline CDR1 is MRHNA and CDR2 is SNTAGT. Trimming cost V 5 bases and J 4 bases, with 16 bases left between them. Stated treatment: approximately 11-day PBMC culture with coronavirus spike peptide pools or control peptides (ViraFEST assay). The authors cultured about 2.2 million PBMCs per well with 8 to 10 IU/ml IL-2 and roughly 9.3 ug/ml peptide pools. An Oncomine TCR Beta short-read assay was used to sequence the DNA from cultured CD4+ T cells. It was cultured CD4+ T cells from which genomic DNA was extracted. TCRdb re-called the PCR reads through MiXCR, storing one row per CDR3 protein. The data show about 15,000 distinct CDR3 sequences, with about 55% seen just once and around 4.2% held by the top ten.

Material: CD4+ T cells from blood, cultured in vitro, obtained before SARS-CoV-2 vaccination. This TCR came from a human donor who had recovered from COVID-19. V usage is TRBV6-4 and J usage is TRBJ2-3; the D gene could be TRBD1 or TRBD2 (5 bases each). The CDR3 region is CASSTTEGSADTQYF. Written as DNA, the CDR3 is TGTGCCAGCAGTACGACAGAAGGGAGCGCAGATACGCAGTATTTT.